This T cell receptor beta chain originates from a study of identical twins. Study outcomes and limitations: Without tracking the same donors, conclusions rested on cross-sectional statistical analysis.

TCRdb ran MiXCR on the 5' RACE reads and lists one entry per CDR3 protein. This sample has hundreds of thousands of distinct CDR3 sequences, with approximately 18% found just once. The junction had 17 bases not matched to a gene; V was cut back by 4 bases and J by 3 bases. Germline values: CDR1 SGHRS, CDR2 YFSETQ. The CDR3 is 18 residues long. This clonotype has just a few counts. The antigen is not known. This sample also belongs to another study, concerning T cells expressing NK-cell markers.

V is TRBV5-1 and J is TRBJ1-1; TRBD1 matches at 8 bases. The sequenced sample consisted of PBMCs. This receptor was taken from a woman younger than 35 in good health. The CDR3 region has the DNA TGCGCCAGCAGCAAATACCTAGGGACAGGCGGCCGCGACACTGAAGCTTTCTTT. Translation gives CASSKYLGTGGRDTEAFF.